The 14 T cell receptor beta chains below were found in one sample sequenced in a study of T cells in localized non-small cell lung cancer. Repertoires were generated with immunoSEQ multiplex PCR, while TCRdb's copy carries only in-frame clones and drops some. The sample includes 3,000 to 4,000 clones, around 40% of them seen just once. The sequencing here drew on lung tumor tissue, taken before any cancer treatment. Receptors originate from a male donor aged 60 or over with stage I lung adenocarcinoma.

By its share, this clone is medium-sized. DNA of the CDR3: TGTGCCAGCAGCTTGGGACCAGGTCCAGCAAAAGGCTACACCTTC. Its protein product is CASSLGPGPAKGYTF. The chain has TRBV11-3 and TRBJ1-2, with D perhaps TRBD1 (5 bases). Germline assignment: CDR1 SGHNT and CDR2 YENEEA. The CDR3 extends over 15 amino acids. The ends were cut back, 3 bases at V and 8 bases at J, with 19 bases in the middle.

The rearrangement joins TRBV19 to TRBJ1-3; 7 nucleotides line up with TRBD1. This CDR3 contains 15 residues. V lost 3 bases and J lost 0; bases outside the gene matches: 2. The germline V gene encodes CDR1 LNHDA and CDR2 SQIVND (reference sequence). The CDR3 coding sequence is TGTGCCAGTAGTATCGGACAGGCCTCTGGAAACACCATATATTTT. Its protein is CASSIGQASGNTIYF.

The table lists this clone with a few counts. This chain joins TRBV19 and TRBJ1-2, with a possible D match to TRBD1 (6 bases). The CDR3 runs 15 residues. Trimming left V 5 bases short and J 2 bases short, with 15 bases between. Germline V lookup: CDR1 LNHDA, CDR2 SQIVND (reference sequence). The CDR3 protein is CASSRPGTSNYGYTF. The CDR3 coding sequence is TGTGCCAGTAGTCGACCTGGGACATCGAACTATGGCTACACCTTC.

CDR3 DNA sequence: TGTGCCAGCAGCCGGACAGGAGTTGAAACTGAAGCTTTCTTT. Encoded protein: CASSRTGVETEAFF. The V gene is TRBV28, the J gene TRBJ1-1; 7 bases align to TRBD1. Germline trimming cut 6 bases from V and 5 bases from J; bases unmatched to any gene: 9. The CDR3 runs 14 residues. CDR1 and CDR2 (germline): MDHEN, SYDVKM.

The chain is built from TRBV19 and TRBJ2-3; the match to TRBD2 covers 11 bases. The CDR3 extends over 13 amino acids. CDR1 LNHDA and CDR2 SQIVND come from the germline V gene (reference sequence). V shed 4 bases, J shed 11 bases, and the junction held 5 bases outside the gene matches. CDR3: CASSTRGLAEQYF. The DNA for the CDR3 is TGTGCCAGTAGTACGAGGGGACTAGCGGAGCAGTATTTT. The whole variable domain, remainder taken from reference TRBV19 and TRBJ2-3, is DGGITQSPKYLFRKEGQNVTLSCEQNLNHDAMYWYRQDPGQGLRLIYYSQIVNDFQKGDIAEGYSVSREKKESFPLTVTSAQKNPTAFYLCASSTRGLAEQYFGPGTRLTVL.

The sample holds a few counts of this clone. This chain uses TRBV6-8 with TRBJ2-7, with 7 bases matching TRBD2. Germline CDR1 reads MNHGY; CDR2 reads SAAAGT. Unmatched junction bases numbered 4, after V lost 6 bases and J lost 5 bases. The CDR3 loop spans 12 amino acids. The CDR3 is CASRSSGDEQYF. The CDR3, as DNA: TGTGCCAGCAGGTCAAGCGGGGACGAGCAGTACTTC.

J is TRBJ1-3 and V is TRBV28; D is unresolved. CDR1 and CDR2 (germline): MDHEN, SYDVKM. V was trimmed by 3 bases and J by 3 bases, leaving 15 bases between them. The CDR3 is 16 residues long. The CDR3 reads CASSFERDNFGNTIYF. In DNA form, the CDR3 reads TGTGCCAGCAGTTTTGAAAGAGACAACTTTGGAAACACCATATATTTT.

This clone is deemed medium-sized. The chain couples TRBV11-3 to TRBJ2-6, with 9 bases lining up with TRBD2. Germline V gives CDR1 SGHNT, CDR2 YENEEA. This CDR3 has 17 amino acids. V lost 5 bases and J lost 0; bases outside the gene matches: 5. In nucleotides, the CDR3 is TGTGCCAGCAGCCTTAGCGGGGGCAACTCTGGGGCCAACGTCCTGACTTTC. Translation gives CASSLSGGNSGANVLTF.

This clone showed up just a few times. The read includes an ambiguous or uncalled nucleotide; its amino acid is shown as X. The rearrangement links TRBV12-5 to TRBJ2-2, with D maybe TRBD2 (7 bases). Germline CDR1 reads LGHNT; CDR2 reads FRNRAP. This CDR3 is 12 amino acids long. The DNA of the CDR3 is TGTGCCGTGGGGGGGCGAAKCGGGGAGCTGTTTTTT. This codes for CAVGGRXGELFF.

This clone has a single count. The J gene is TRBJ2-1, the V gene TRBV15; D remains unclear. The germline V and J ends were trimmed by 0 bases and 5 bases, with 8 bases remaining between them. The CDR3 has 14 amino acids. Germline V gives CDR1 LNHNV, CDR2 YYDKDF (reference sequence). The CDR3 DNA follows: TGTGCCACCAGCAGAGATGGTAAGGACAATGAGCAGTTCTTC. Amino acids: CATSRDGKDNEQFF.

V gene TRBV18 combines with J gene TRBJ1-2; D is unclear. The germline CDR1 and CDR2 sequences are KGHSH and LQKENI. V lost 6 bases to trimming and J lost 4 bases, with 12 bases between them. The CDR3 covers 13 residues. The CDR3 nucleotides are TGTGCCAGCTCCTTGCAGCAGATCTATGGCTACACCTTC. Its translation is CASSLQQIYGYTF.

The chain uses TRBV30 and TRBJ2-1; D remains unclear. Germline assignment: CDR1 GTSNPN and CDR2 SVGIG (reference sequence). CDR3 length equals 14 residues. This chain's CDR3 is CALRRQSFYNEQFF. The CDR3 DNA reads TGTGCTTTGAGACGGCAGAGCTTCTACAATGAGCAGTTCTTC.

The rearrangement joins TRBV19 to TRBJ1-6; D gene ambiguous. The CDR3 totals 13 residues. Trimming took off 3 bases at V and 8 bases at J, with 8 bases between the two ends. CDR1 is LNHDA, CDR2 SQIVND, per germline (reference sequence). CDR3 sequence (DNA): TGTGCCAGTAGTATTGCTGGGGATTCACCCCTCCACTTT. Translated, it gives CASSIAGDSPLHF.

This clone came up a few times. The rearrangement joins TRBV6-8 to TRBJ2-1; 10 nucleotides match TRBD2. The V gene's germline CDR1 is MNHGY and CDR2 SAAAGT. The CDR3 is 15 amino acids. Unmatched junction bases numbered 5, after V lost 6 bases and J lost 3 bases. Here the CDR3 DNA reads TGTGCCAGCAGCCTAGCGGGAGATCACTACAATGAGCAGTTCTTC. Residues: CASSLAGDHYNEQFF.